This T cell receptor beta chain was identified during a study of T cell clonality in common variable immunodeficiency. Caucasian heritage predominated among both patients and controls. Sequencing input was equivalent genomic DNA from CVID and controls. Measured with immunoSEQ multiplex PCR; TCRdb has only the in-frame clones, and not every one. The data list 60,000 to 75,000 clones, none observed once; around 1.6% falls to the top ten. The sample holds many counts of this clone. The antigen remains undetermined. The read ends 3 residues shy of where the CDR3 ends; the end is completed using the germline J gene. General observations from the study: CVID subjects had higher TCRbeta clonality than healthy controls, most marked in about a third. Fewer TCRbeta clones were shared among CVID subjects than controls.

Germline values: CDR1 LNHDA, CDR2 SQIVND (reference sequence). J gave up 4 bases and V 1 base, and 9 bases lay outside the gene matches. The CDR3 runs to 16 residues. The rearrangement joins TRBV19 to TRBJ2-7; TRBD2 matches 8 bases. The sequence was obtained from a person between 18 and 70 years old in good health. Specimen: peripheral blood mononuclear cells. CDR3: CASSIVLAGGWYEQYF. The CDR3 DNA, read in part, is TGTGCCAGTAGTATAGTCCTAGCGGGCGGTTGGTACGAG.